The clone carrying this T cell receptor (beta chain) was counted only a few times. Its antigen remains unidentified. Some clones are missing from TCRdb's copy, which holds only in-frame ones; the method was immunoSEQ multiplex PCR. The top ten hold 3% to 4% of the sample, which has around 30,000 clones, around 80% seen once. The data were taken from a study of PD-1 blockade in mismatch repair-deficient tumors. Overall study results and limits: After pembrolizumab, tumor-resident clones rose rapidly, then generally contracted before radiologic responses.

This specimen consisted of PBMCs, obtained less than 7 weeks after starting pembrolizumab. The source of this sequence is an adult with mismatch repair-deficient cancer.

CDR3 residues: CALGGVGTSASYEQYF. The CDR3 DNA sequence: TGTGCCCTGGGGGGCGTTGGGACTAGCGCCTCCTACGAGCAGTACTTC. The genes are TRBV30 and TRBJ2-7; 10 bases are a match to TRBD2. The CDR3 extends over 16 amino acids. Losses at the gene ends were 8 bases for V and 0 bases for J; bases not matched to a gene: 13. Germline V gives CDR1 GTSNPN, CDR2 SVGIG (reference sequence).